The 11 T cell receptor beta chains in this list originate from one sample, sequenced in a study of T cell responses to AZD1222 COVID-19 vaccine. Repertoires were generated with immunoSEQ multiplex PCR, while TCRdb's copy carries only in-frame clones and drops some. Counted here are some 180,000 clones, about 89% occurring once; the ten biggest clones make up around 1.6%. The material was peripheral blood, obtained 28 days after the second AZD1222 dose. The receptors stem from an adult who received the AZD1222 COVID-19 vaccine.

This chain joins TRBV10-2 and TRBJ2-5; 10 bases are a match to TRBD2. Germline V lookup: CDR1 WSHSY, CDR2 SAAADI. J was trimmed by 6 bases and V by 3 bases; bases with no gene match: 4. The CDR3 is made up of 14 amino acids. The CDR3 region is CASSDPAGGQTQYF. In nucleotides, the CDR3 is TGCGCCAGCAGTGATCCAGCGGGGGGGCAGACCCAGTACTTC.

A remark on this clone: Other nucleotide sequences from this sample produce the same CDR3. This chain links TRBV18 with TRBJ2-2; D might be TRBD1 (6 bases). The germline V and J ends were trimmed by 1 base and 6 bases, with 6 bases remaining between them. The CDR3 is 13 amino acids. Germline lookup yields CDR1 KGHSH and CDR2 LQKENI. CDR3 DNA sequence: TGTGCCAGCTCACCACAGGGGGCCGGGGAGCTGTTTTTT. Its translation: CASSPQGAGELFF. The complete variable domain, with remaining parts taken from reference TRBV18 and TRBJ2-2, reads NAGVMQNPRHLVRRRGQEARLRCSPMKGHSHVYWYRQLPEEGLKFMVYLQKENIIDESGMPKERFSAEFPKEGPSILRIQQVVRGDSAAYFCASSPQGAGELFFGEGSRLTVL.

The rearrangement links TRBV5-1 to TRBJ1-2; a possible D gene is TRBD1 (6 bases). From germline, CDR1 is SGHRS and CDR2 YFSETQ. Trimming took 3 bases from V and 5 from J, leaving 14 bases between them. The CDR3 length is 14 residues. The CDR3 loop is CASSSVQGAYGYTF. Here the CDR3 DNA reads TGCGCCAGCAGCTCCGTACAGGGTGCATATGGCTACACCTTC.

V and J are TRBV19 and TRBJ1-5, with TRBD1 identical over 7 bases. Trimming took 6 bases from V and 8 from J; bases not matched to a gene: 10. Germline CDR1 LNHDA, CDR2 SQIVND (reference sequence). This CDR3 has 14 amino acids. In DNA, the CDR3 is TGTGCCAGTAGGGCTGGAGGGGGCCCGAAGCCCCAGCATTTT. Translation gives CASRAGGGPKPQHF.

The rearrangement links TRBV14 to TRBJ2-7; the D gene could be TRBD1 or TRBD2 (6 bases each). Germline V gene lookup returns CDR1 SGHDN and CDR2 FVKESK. The CDR3 loop spans 15 amino acids. V dropped 3 bases and J dropped 0 bases, with 12 bases sitting between them. The CDR3 here is CASSHPGAHSYEQYF. The CDR3 nucleotides are TGTGCCAGCAGCCACCCGGGGGCTCACTCCTACGAGCAGTACTTC.

This clone was found once. The rearrangement joins TRBV10-3 to TRBJ1-2; D possibly corresponds to TRBD1 (5 bases). V was clipped by 3 bases and J by 4 bases, with 12 bases between them. The length of the CDR3 is 14 residues. CDR1 is ENHRY and CDR2 is SYGVKD in the germline V gene. CDR3 bases: TGTGCCATCAGTGATGGGGCCAGGTCCTATGGCTACACCTTC. This translates into CAISDGARSYGYTF.

The chain employs TRBV2 and TRBJ1-4; TRBD1 matches at 8 bases. Per the germline V gene, CDR1 is SNHLY and CDR2 is FYNNEI. CDR3 length: 15 residues. Trimming took 5 bases from V and 3 from J; bases not matched to a gene: 5. CDR3 loop: CASSPWTGSNEKLFF. CDR3 nucleotides: TGTGCCAGCAGTCCTTGGACAGGGTCTAATGAAAAACTGTTTTTT.

This sequence joins TRBV6-2 or TRBV6-3 and TRBJ2-4; D call uncertain. V gave up 0 bases and J gave up 0 bases, with 9 bases separating them. The CDR3 has 16 amino acids. Germline V lookup: CDR1 MNHEY, CDR2 SVGEGT. The CDR3 DNA reads as TGTGCCAGCAGTTACTCAACATTCCTAGCCAAAAACATTCAGTACTTC. It encodes CASSYSTFLAKNIQYF.

The chain couples TRBV19 to TRBJ2-1; 8 positions match TRBD2. CDR1 and CDR2 (germline): LNHDA, SQIVND (reference sequence). The CDR3 is 14 residues long. V was pared by 4 bases and J by 6 bases, with 5 bases of the junction left unmatched. The CDR3 region is CASSNHGTSNEQFF. As DNA, the CDR3 is TGTGCCAGTAGTAATCACGGGACTAGCAATGAGCAGTTCTTC.

The gene calls are TRBV12-3 or TRBV12-4 and TRBJ1-2; 8 bases fit TRBD1. After removal of 5 bases from V and 5 bases from J, the junction contained 4 bases not matched to a gene. The CDR3 has 13 amino acids. As DNA, the CDR3 is TGTGCCAGCAGTATCCGGACAGGGTATGGCTACACCTTC. Translation: CASSIRTGYGYTF.

The chain has TRBV4-1 and TRBJ1-5; possibly TRBD1 for D (6 bases). Germline CDR1 and CDR2: MGHRA and YSYEKL. The length of the CDR3 is 15 residues. V lost 5 bases and J 0 bases, leaving 11 bases between the germline ends. The CDR3, as DNA: TGCGCCAGCAGCGGGGACATTTATAGCAATCAGCCCCAGCATTTT. Its protein is CASSGDIYSNQPQHF.